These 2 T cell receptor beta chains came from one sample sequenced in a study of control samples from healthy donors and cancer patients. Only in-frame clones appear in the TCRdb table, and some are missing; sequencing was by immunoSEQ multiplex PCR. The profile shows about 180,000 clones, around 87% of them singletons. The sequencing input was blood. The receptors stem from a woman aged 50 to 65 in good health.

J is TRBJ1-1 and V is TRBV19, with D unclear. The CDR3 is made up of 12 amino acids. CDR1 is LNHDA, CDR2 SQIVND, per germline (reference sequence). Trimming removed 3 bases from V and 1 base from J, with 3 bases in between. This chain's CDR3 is CASSMRNTEAFF. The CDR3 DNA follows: TGTGCCAGTAGTATGAGGAACACTGAAGCTTTCTTT.

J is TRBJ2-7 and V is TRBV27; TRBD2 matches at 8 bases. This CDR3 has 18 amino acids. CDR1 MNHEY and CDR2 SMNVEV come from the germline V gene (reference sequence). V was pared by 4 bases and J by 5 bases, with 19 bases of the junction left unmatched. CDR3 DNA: TGTGCCAGCAGTTCCCCCTCCAACAGCGGGGGTCTAACGGACGAGCAGTACTTC. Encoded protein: CASSSPSNSGGLTDEQYF.